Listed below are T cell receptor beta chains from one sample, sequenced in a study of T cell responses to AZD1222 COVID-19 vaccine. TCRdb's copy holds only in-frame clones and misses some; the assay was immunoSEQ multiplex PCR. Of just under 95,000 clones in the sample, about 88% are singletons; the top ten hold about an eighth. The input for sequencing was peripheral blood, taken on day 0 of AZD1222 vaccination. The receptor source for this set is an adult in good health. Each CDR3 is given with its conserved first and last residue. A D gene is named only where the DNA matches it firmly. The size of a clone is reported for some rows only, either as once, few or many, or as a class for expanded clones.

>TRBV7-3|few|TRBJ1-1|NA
TGTGCCAGCAGCTTAAAGAATGCAGGGGTTAACACTGAAGCTTTCTTT
CASSLKNAGVNTEAFF
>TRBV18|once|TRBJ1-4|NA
TGTGCCAGCTCACCTTTACCGGGGCTTACTAACGAAAAACTGTTTTTT
CASSPLPGLTNEKLFF
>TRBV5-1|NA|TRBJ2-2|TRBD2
TGCGCCAGCAGTCTAGCGGGACAGCCGACCTCCGGGGAGCTGTTTTTT
CASSLAGQPTSGELFF
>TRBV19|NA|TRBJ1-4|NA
TGTGCCAGTAGTATATACAGGGTTTCAACTAATGAAAAACTGTTTTTT
CASSIYRVSTNEKLFF
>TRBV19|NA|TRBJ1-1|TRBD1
TGTGCCAGTAGGTTGGGGACAGGGTTCATGAACACTGAAGCTTTCTTT
CASRLGTGFMNTEAFF
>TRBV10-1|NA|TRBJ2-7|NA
TGCGCCAGCAGTGGGGGAGACTCCCCCGAGCCCTACGAGCAGTACTTC
CASSGGDSPEPYEQYF
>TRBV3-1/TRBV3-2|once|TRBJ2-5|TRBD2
TGTGCCAGCAGCACACGTTCCTTAGCGGGGTTAATTTGGGAGACCCAGTACTTC
CASSTRSLAGLIWETQYF
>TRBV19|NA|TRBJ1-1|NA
TGTGCCAGTAGTTACCGACAGAACATGAACACTGAAGCTTTCTTT
CASSYRQNMNTEAFF
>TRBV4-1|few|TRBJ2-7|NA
TGCGCCAGCAGCCCTCTGGGCGGGGTGAGGGACGAGCAGTACTTC
CASSPLGGVRDEQYF
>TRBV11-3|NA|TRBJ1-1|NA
TGTGCCAGCAGCTCAGGGCCCAACACTGAAGCTTTCTTT
CASSSGPNTEAFF